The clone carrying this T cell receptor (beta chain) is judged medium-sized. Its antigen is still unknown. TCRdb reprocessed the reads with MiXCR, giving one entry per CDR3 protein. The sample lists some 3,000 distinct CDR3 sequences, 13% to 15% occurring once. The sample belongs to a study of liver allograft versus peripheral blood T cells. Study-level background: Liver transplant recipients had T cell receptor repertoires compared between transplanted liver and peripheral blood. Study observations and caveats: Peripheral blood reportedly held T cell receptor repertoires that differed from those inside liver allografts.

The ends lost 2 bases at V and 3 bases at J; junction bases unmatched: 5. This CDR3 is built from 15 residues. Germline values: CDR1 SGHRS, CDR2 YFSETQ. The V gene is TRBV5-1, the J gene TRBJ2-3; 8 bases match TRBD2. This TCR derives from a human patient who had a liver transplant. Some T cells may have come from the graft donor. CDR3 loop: CASSFSGTSTDTQYF. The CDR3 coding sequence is TGCGCCAGCAGCTTCTCCGGGACTAGTACAGATACGCAGTATTTT.